This T cell receptor (beta chain) is drawn from a study of CD8+ T cells in alopecia areata. Reverse transcribed after extraction, RNA yielded cDNA as the sequencing template. The repertoire was sequenced with immunoSEQ multiplex PCR; TCRdb's copy has only in-frame clones and lacks some. Here the sample spans 110,000 or so clones, around 59% being singletons. Between the trimmed V and J ends, which lost 0 bases and 0 bases, there was a span of 11 bases. Germline V gene lookup returns CDR1 LGHNA and CDR2 YSLEER. The CDR3 sequence is 16 residues long. The clonotype was recovered from a human donor in good health. The sequencing sample was made of CD8+ T cells sorted from blood. The genes are TRBV4-3 and TRBJ1-1; D is possibly TRBD1 (5 bases). The CDR3 loop reads CASSQEGGGLNTEAFF. The CDR3 region has the DNA TGCGCCAGCAGCCAAGAAGGTGGGGGTTTGAACACTGAAGCTTTCTTT.